This T cell receptor beta chain emerged from a study of cytomegalovirus exposure and HLA in healthy donors. Turning to this clone: One base separates it from a far larger clone, so it is likely a read error. This specimen includes other DNA sequences encoding the same CDR3.

The PCR used 60 Vbeta and 13 Jbeta primers. In the authors' methods: A later analysis counted about 80 million unique TCR beta chains, around 12 million shared. Assay: immunoSEQ multiplex PCR; the TCRdb copy retains only in-frame clones and omits some. V and J calls and clone size follow that table, whereas D and trimming were derived from the DNA. Here the sample spans 90,000 to 140,000 clones, approximately 82% being singletons. The CDR3 is 14 amino acids. Germline CDR1 and CDR2: SGHRS and YFSETQ. The material sequenced was PBMCs. The chain employs TRBV5-1 and TRBJ2-5, with a tentative D call TRBD2 (6 bases). Judging by the DNA end, TRBJ2-7 fits better; the J call may be wrong. The TCR comes from a man aged 40-50 years in good health and CMV-seropositive. The CDR3 protein is CASSGEEGPYEQYF. CDR3 in DNA: TGCGCCAGCAGCGGGGAGGAGGGGCCCTACGAGCAGTACTTC.